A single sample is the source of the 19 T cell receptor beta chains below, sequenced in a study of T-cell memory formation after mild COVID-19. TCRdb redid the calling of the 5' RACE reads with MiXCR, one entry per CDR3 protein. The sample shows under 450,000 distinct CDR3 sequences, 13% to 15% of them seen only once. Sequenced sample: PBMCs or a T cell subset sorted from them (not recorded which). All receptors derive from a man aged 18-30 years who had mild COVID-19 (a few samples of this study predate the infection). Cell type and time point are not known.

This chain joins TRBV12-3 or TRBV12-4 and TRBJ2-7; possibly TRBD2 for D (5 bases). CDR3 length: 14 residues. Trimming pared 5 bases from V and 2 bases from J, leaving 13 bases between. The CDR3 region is CASSISGSPYEQYV. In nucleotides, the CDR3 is TGTGCCAGCAGTATATCGGGATCTCCCTACGAGCAGTACGTC.

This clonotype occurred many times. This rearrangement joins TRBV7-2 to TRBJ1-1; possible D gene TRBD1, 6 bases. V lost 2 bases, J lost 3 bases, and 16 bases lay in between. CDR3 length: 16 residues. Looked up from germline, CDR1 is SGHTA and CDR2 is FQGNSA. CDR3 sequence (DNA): TGTGCCAGCAGCTTAAGGGGGGGAAGGGGATACACTGAAGCTTTCTTT. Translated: CASSLRGGRGYTEAFF. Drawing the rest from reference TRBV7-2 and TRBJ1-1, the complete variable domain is GAGVSQSPSNKVTEKGKDVELRCDPISGHTALYWYRQSLGQGLEFLIYFQGNSAPDKSGLPSDRFSAERTGGSVSTLTIQRTQQEDSAVYLCASSLRGGRGYTEAFFGQGTRLTVV.

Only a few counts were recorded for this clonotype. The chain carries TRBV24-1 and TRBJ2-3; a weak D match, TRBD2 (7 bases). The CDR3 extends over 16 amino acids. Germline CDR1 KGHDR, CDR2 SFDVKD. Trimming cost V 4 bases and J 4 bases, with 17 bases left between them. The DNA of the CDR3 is TGTGCCACCAGTGAGGCCCAGGGGAGGGACCCAGATACGCAGTATTTT. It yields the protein CATSEAQGRDPDTQYF.

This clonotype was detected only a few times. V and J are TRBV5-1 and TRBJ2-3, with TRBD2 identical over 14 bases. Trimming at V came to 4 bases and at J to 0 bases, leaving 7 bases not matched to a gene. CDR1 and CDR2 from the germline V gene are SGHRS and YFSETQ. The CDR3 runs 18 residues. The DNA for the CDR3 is TGCGCCAGCAGCCTTGGACTAGCGGGGGGCCTTAGCACAGATACGCAGTATTTT. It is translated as CASSLGLAGGLSTDTQYF.

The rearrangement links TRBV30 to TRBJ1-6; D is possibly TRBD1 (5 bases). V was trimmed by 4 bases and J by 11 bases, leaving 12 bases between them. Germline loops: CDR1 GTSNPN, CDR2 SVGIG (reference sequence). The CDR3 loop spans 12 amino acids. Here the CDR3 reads CAWTGRVPPLHF. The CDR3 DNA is TGTGCCTGGACAGGGAGAGTTCCACCCCTCCACTTT.

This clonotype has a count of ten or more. Here the CDR3 reads CSASRGQETQYF. The DNA of the CDR3 is TGCAGTGCTTCTCGGGGCCAAGAGACCCAGTACTTC. J is TRBJ2-5 and V is TRBV20-1, with D possibly TRBD2 on 5 matching bases. This CDR3 spans 12 amino acids. The germline gives CDR1 DFQATT, CDR2 SNEGSKA (reference sequence). With 5 bases removed from V and 1 base from J, the gap between germline ends came to 8 bases.

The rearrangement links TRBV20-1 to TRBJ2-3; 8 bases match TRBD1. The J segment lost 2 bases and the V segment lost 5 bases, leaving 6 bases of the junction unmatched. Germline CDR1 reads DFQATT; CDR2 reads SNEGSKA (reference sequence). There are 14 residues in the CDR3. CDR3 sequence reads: CSAPDREDTDTQYF. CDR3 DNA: TGCAGTGCTCCGGACAGGGAAGACACAGATACGCAGTATTTT.

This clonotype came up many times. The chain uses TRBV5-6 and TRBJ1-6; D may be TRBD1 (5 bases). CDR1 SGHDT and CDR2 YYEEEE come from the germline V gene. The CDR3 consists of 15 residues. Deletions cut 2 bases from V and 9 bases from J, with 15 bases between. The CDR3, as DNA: TGTGCCAGCAGCTTTATGGGGGAACCCACTTCACCCCTCCACTTT. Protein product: CASSFMGEPTSPLHF.

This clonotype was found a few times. CDR3 in amino acids: CASSPLGGNYGYTF. The CDR3 bases are TGTGCCAGCAGCCCCTTAGGAGGGAACTATGGCTACACCTTC. The chain uses TRBV5-5 and TRBJ1-2, with no clear D. The length of the CDR3 is 14 residues. The ends were cut back, 4 bases at V and 2 bases at J, with 12 bases in the middle. Germline CDR1 reads SGHKS; CDR2 reads YYEKEE (reference sequence).

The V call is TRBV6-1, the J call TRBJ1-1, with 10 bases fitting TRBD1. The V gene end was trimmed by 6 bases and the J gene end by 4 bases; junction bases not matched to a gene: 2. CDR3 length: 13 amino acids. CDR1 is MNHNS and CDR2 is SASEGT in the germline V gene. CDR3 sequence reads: CASRTGGGTEAFF. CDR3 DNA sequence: TGTGCCAGCAGGACAGGGGGCGGCACTGAAGCTTTCTTT.

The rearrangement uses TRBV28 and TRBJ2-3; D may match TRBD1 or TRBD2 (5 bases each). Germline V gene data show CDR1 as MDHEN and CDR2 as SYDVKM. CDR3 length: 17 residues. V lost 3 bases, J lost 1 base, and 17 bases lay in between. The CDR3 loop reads CASSFATPGLRTDTQYF. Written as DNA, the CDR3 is TGTGCCAGCAGTTTCGCCACCCCGGGGCTCCGCACAGATACGCAGTATTTT.

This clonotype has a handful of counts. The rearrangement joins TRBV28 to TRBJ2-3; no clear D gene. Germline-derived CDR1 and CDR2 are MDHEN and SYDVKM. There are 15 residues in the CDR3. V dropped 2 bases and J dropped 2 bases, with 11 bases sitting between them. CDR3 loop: CASSLGQRVTDTQYF. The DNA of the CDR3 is TGTGCCAGCAGTTTAGGCCAAAGGGTCACAGATACGCAGTATTTT.

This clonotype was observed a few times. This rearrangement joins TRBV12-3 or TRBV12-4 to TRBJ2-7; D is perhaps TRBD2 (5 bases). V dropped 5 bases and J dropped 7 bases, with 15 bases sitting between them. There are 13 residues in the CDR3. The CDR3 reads CASSPGVYEEQYF. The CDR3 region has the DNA TGTGCCAGCAGTCCCGGGGTATACGAAGAGCAGTACTTC.

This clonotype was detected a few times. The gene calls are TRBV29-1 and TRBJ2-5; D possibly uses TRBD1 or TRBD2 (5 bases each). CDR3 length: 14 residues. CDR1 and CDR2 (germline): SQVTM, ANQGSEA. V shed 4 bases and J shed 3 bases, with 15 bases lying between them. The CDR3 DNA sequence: TGCAGCGTTGTGGTGCGGTTGGGGGAAGAGACCCAGTACTTC. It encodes CSVVVRLGEETQYF.

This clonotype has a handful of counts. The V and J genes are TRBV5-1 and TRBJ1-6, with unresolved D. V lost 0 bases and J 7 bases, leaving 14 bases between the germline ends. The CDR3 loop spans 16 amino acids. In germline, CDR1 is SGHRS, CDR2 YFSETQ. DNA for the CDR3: TGCGCCAGCAGCTTGGGTTGGGGTGAATCAAATTCACCCCTCCACTTT. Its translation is CASSLGWGESNSPLHF.

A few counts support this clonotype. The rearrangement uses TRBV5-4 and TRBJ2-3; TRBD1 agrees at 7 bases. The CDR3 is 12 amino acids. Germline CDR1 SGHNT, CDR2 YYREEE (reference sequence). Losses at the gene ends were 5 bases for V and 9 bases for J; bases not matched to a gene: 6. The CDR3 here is CASRMTGTTQYF. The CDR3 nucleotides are TGTGCCAGCAGAATGACAGGGACAACGCAGTATTTT.

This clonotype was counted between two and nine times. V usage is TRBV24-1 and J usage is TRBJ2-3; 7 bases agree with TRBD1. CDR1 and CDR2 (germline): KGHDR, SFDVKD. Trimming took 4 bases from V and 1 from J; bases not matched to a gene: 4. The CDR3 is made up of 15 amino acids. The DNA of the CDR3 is TGTGCCACCAGTGAGCCTGGACAGGGCACAGATACGCAGTATTTT. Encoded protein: CATSEPGQGTDTQYF.

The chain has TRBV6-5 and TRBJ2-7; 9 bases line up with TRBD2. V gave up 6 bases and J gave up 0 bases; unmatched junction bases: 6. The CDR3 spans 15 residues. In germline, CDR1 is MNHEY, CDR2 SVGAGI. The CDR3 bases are TGTGCCAGCAGAACCAGCGGGGGGAGCTCCTACGAGCAGTACTTC. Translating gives CASRTSGGSSYEQYF.

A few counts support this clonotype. Written as DNA, the CDR3 is TGCGCCAGCAGCTTAACTACAGGGGGTGTGGAGACCCAGTACTTC. It encodes CASSLTTGGVETQYF. This sequence joins TRBV5-1 and TRBJ2-5, with 8 bases fitting TRBD1. From germline, CDR1 is SGHRS and CDR2 YFSETQ. The CDR3 consists of 15 residues. The ends lost 2 bases at V and 5 bases at J; junction bases unmatched: 8. Using reference TRBV5-1 and TRBJ2-5 for the parts outside the CDR3, the full variable domain is KAGVTQTPRYLIKTRGQQVTLSCSPISGHRSVSWYQQTPGQGLQFLFEYFSETQRNKGNFPGRFSGRQFSNSRSEMNVSTLELGDSALYLCASSLTTGGVETQYFGPGTRLLVL.